The 28 T cell receptor beta chains reported below all come from one sample, sequenced in a study of T cells in Graves' hyperthyroidism and ophthalmopathy. The TCR beta CDR3 regions underwent amplification using RNA transcripts as the source. HTBI primers were the set used in a first-round RT-PCR of the TCR CDR3. TCRdb re-called the multiplex PCR reads through MiXCR, storing one row per CDR3 protein. The sample consists of 300,000 to 500,000 distinct CDR3 sequences, around 15% of them appearing once. The sample consisted of blood. These receptor sequences come from a man aged 45 to 65 with Graves' ophthalmopathy.

This clonotype was recorded many times. This chain uses TRBV6-5 with TRBJ1-1; unclear D gene. The germline gives CDR1 MNHEY, CDR2 SVGAGI. V gave up 2 bases and J gave up 0 bases, with 19 bases separating them. This CDR3 spans 18 amino acids. CDR3 sequence (DNA): TGTGCCAGCAGTTACATACCTGTTGGTACGCGAGTGAACACTGAAGCTTTCTTT. The encoded protein is CASSYIPVGTRVNTEAFF.

This clonotype was found many times. J is TRBJ1-1 and V is TRBV7-9; D not certain. CDR3 size: 13 residues. CDR1 and CDR2 (germline): SEHNR, FQNEAQ (reference sequence). Between the trimmed V and J ends, which lost 0 bases and 7 bases, there was a span of 9 bases. Here the CDR3 DNA reads TGTGCCAGCAGCTTAGCAGGGTCGGTTGAAGCTTTCTTT. Encoded protein: CASSLAGSVEAFF.

This clonotype was seen many times. This chain uses TRBV19 with TRBJ1-5, with 8 bases that match TRBD1. The junction had 3 bases not matched to a gene; V was cut back by 6 bases and J by 2 bases. Germline values: CDR1 LNHDA, CDR2 SQIVND (reference sequence). The CDR3 has 14 amino acids. CDR3 sequence reads: CASRTGVGNQPQHF. For the CDR3, the DNA is TGTGCCAGTAGGACAGGGGTCGGCAATCAGCCCCAGCATTTT.

J is TRBJ2-7 and V is TRBV7-9, with 7 bases lining up with TRBD1. V lost 0 bases, J lost 3 bases, and 2 bases stayed unmatched. CDR3 size: 14 residues. Germline V lookup: CDR1 SEHNR, CDR2 FQNEAQ (reference sequence). The DNA of the CDR3 is TGTGCCAGCAGCTTAGCCGGGACAGTCTACGAGCAGTACTTC. It codes for CASSLAGTVYEQYF.

The genes are TRBV30 and TRBJ2-1; D possibly corresponds to TRBD1 (5 bases). Trimming shortened V by 7 bases and J by 7 bases, and 17 bases separated the two germline ends. The germline V gene has CDR1 GTSNPN and CDR2 SVGIG (reference sequence). The CDR3 totals 13 residues. CDR3 sequence: CALKDSALNEQFF. The CDR3 nucleotides read TGTGCCTTGAAAGACAGTGCCTTGAATGAGCAGTTCTTC.

At least ten counts were recorded for this clonotype. The genes are TRBV20-1 and TRBJ2-1; TRBD2 agrees at 7 bases. This CDR3 spans 15 amino acids. Germline lookup yields CDR1 DFQATT and CDR2 SNEGSKA (reference sequence). V lost 0 bases, J lost 6 bases, and 8 bases stayed unmatched. The chain's CDR3 is CSAREVSREINEQFF. DNA for the CDR3: TGCAGTGCTAGAGAGGTCTCGCGGGAGATCAATGAGCAGTTCTTC.

This clonotype was counted many times. This chain joins TRBV11-2 and TRBJ2-5; D not resolved. Deletions cut 5 bases from V and 4 bases from J, with 8 bases between. This CDR3 region has 12 residues. Germline V gene lookup returns CDR1 SGHAT and CDR2 FQNNGV. CDR3 nucleotides: TGTGCCAGCAGCCCCAACCCAGAGACCCAGTACTTC. Translation gives CASSPNPETQYF.

This clonotype was observed at least ten times. The chain employs TRBV2 and TRBJ1-5, with D tentatively TRBD1 (5 bases). The germline CDR1 and CDR2 sequences are SNHLY and FYNNEI. Trimming left V 3 bases short and J 6 bases short, with 12 bases between. This CDR3 region has 14 residues. The CDR3 reads CASSDEGRVQPQHF. The CDR3 region has the DNA TGTGCCAGCAGTGATGAGGGGCGAGTTCAGCCCCAGCATTTT.

This clonotype has a handful of counts. The rearrangement links TRBV6-1 to TRBJ1-2; D is ambiguous. The CDR3 contains 17 residues. Trimming pared 8 bases from V and 7 bases from J, leaving 29 bases between. Germline V lookup: CDR1 MNHNS, CDR2 SASEGT. CDR3 nucleotide sequence: TGTGCCAGCTCTCTGTTCACAGCCGACCCCCGAAGATCTGGCTACACCTTC. This sequence encodes CASSLFTADPRRSGYTF.

The chain joins TRBV10-3 to TRBJ2-1, with D unresolved. This CDR3 is built from 11 residues. Trimming left V 4 bases short and J 6 bases short, with 4 bases between. CDR1 is ENHRY, CDR2 SYGVKD, per germline. The CDR3 loop reads CAISVGNEQFF. Written as DNA, the CDR3 is TGTGCCATCAGTGTCGGCAATGAGCAGTTCTTC.

This clonotype appeared a few times. V gene TRBV7-9 combines with J gene TRBJ1-5; D might be TRBD1 (6 bases). The CDR3 extends over 14 amino acids. With 7 bases removed from V and 4 bases from J, the gap between germline ends came to 14 bases. The germline CDR1 and CDR2 sequences are SEHNR and FQNEAQ (reference sequence). The CDR3 is CASTRGDTNQPQHF. CDR3 nucleotide sequence: TGTGCCAGCACCCGGGGGGACACGAATCAGCCCCAGCATTTT.

This clonotype was counted ten times or more. The chain is built from TRBV5-1 and TRBJ2-3; 8 bases agree with TRBD2. Germline values: CDR1 SGHRS, CDR2 YFSETQ. The CDR3 totals 15 residues. The V gene end was trimmed by 4 bases and the J gene end by 3 bases; junction bases not matched to a gene: 7. In DNA form, the CDR3 reads TGCGCCAGCAGCCCCCAACCTAGCGGGACAGATACGCAGTATTTT. Its translation is CASSPQPSGTDTQYF.

Details on this clonotype: A much larger clone differs by one base, so this may be a read error. The gene calls are TRBV7-9 and TRBJ2-3; no clear D gene. Germline CDR1 is SEHNR and CDR2 is FQNEAQ (reference sequence). This CDR3 comprises 13 residues. Trimming removed 0 bases from V and 2 bases from J, with 3 bases in between. For the CDR3, the DNA is TGTGCCAGCAGCTTAGCAAACACAGATACGCAGTATTTT. Its translation: CASSLANTDTQYF. The full variable domain, in which reference TRBV7-9 and TRBJ2-3 provide the parts outside the CDR3, is DTGVSQNPRHKITKRGQNVTFRCDPISEHNRLYWYRQTLGQGPEFLTYFQNEAQLEKSRLLSDRFSAERPKGSFSTLEIQRTEQGDSAMYLCASSLANTDTQYFGPGTRLTVL.

This clonotype was found a few times. This may stem from a read error, because a much larger clone lies one nucleotide away. Likely a read error: the CDR3 ends without its conserved phenylalanine or tryptophan. The J gene is TRBJ1-2, the V gene TRBV28; D gene uncertain. The CDR3 is 12 amino acids. Trimming removed 3 bases at V and 3 bases at J, with 5 bases between. Germline V gene data show CDR1 as MDHEN and CDR2 as SYDVKM. The CDR3 DNA follows: TGTGCCAGCAGTTTCCAGGACTATGGCTACACCCTC. Encoded protein: CASSFQDYGYTL.

In its sample, this clonotype was seen a few times. The rearrangement joins TRBV7-2 to TRBJ1-1, with 8 bases lining up with TRBD1. V dropped 5 bases and J dropped 5; count of bases not matched to a gene: 7. Germline V lookup: CDR1 SGHTA, CDR2 FQGNSA. The CDR3 runs to 14 residues. In DNA, the CDR3 is TGTGCCAGCAGCCATCCAACAGGGGGAACTGAAGCTTTCTTT. As protein: CASSHPTGGTEAFF.

V and J are TRBV5-1 and TRBJ2-1; 10 positions agree with TRBD2. Germline loops: CDR1 SGHRS, CDR2 YFSETQ. This CDR3 is built from 14 residues. V gave up 5 bases and J gave up 9 bases; unmatched junction bases: 8. CDR3 amino acids: CASRSGRAEGEQFF. Here the CDR3 DNA reads TGCGCCAGCAGAAGCGGGAGGGCCGAAGGTGAGCAGTTCTTC. The entire variable domain, with the rest obtained from reference TRBV5-1 and TRBJ2-1, is as follows: KAGVTQTPRYLIKTRGQQVTLSCSPISGHRSVSWYQQTPGQGLQFLFEYFSETQRNKGNFPGRFSGRQFSNSRSEMNVSTLELGDSALYLCASRSGRAEGEQFFGPGTRLTVL.

This clonotype was seen at least ten times. The chain is built from TRBV20-1 and TRBJ2-1; a possible D gene is TRBD2 (7 bases). In germline, CDR1 is DFQATT, CDR2 SNEGSKA (reference sequence). V lost 4 bases to trimming and J lost 3 bases, with 28 bases between them. This CDR3 contains 19 residues. The CDR3 sequence: CSANGAGAETGVFYNEQFF. As DNA, the CDR3 is TGCAGTGCTAACGGGGCGGGGGCGGAGACAGGTGTATTCTACAATGAGCAGTTCTTC.

This clonotype was counted ten times or more. This rearrangement joins TRBV18 to TRBJ2-5; D not certain. V was pared by 1 base and J by 4 bases, with 13 bases between. This CDR3 spans 15 amino acids. Per the germline V gene, CDR1 is KGHSH and CDR2 is LQKENI. CDR3 protein: CASSPLTGVGETQYF. In DNA form, the CDR3 reads TGTGCCAGCTCACCACTCACTGGCGTCGGAGAGACCCAGTACTTC. Using reference TRBV18 and TRBJ2-5 for the parts outside the CDR3, the full variable domain is NAGVMQNPRHLVRRRGQEARLRCSPMKGHSHVYWYRQLPEEGLKFMVYLQKENIIDESGMPKERFSAEFPKEGPSILRIQQVVRGDSAAYFCASSPLTGVGETQYFGPGTRLLVL.

This clonotype was counted at least ten times. The gene calls are TRBV7-9 and TRBJ2-3; TRBD2 matches at 8 bases. CDR3 length: 14 residues. CDR1 is SEHNR and CDR2 is FQNEAQ in the germline V gene (reference sequence). The V segment lost 3 bases and the J segment 7 bases; nucleotides outside the gene matches: 6. CDR3 sequence reads: CASSFKRENHTQYF. CDR3 nucleotides: TGTGCCAGCAGCTTTAAGCGGGAGAACCATACGCAGTATTTT. The whole variable domain, filled in from reference TRBV7-9 and TRBJ2-3, reads DTGVSQNPRHKITKRGQNVTFRCDPISEHNRLYWYRQTLGQGPEFLTYFQNEAQLEKSRLLSDRFSAERPKGSFSTLEIQRTEQGDSAMYLCASSFKRENHTQYFGPGTRLTVL.

The chain has TRBV24-1 and TRBJ2-3; 9 nucleotides line up with TRBD1. Germline values: CDR1 KGHDR, CDR2 SFDVKD. V dropped 3 bases and J dropped 3; count of bases not matched to a gene: 12. The CDR3 is 18 residues long. CDR3 protein: CATSDTGGIPARTDTQYF. The CDR3 nucleotides read TGTGCCACCAGTGATACAGGGGGCATCCCAGCACGTACAGATACGCAGTATTTT.

This clonotype appeared a few times. The rearrangement joins TRBV27 to TRBJ1-1; tentatively, D is TRBD1 (5 bases). Germline V gives CDR1 MNHEY, CDR2 SMNVEV (reference sequence). The ends were cut back, 9 bases at V and 6 bases at J, with 14 bases in the middle. The CDR3 is 12 amino acids. The CDR3 nucleotides read TGTGCCAGGATTTGGAGGGACGCTGAAGCTTTCTTT. It specifies CARIWRDAEAFF.

At least ten counts were recorded for this clonotype. The rearrangement uses TRBV6-5 and TRBJ1-2; 9 nucleotides line up with TRBD1. CDR1 MNHEY and CDR2 SVGAGI come from the germline V gene. The CDR3 runs to 15 residues. Unmatched junction bases numbered 7, after V lost 4 bases and J lost 4 bases. CDR3 in amino acids: CASSSGDRDFYGYTF. The DNA of the CDR3 is TGTGCCAGCAGTTCTGGGGACAGGGACTTCTATGGCTACACCTTC.

This clonotype came up many times. The genes are TRBV30 and TRBJ2-7; tentative D call: TRBD1 (6 bases). CDR1 is GTSNPN, CDR2 SVGIG, per germline (reference sequence). The CDR3 consists of 14 residues. V lost 3 bases and J lost 5, with 17 bases in between. CDR3 residues: CAWSFTGLADEQYF. CDR3 DNA: TGTGCCTGGAGCTTTACAGGGCTAGCCGACGAGCAGTACTTC. Full variable domain (missing parts from reference TRBV30 and TRBJ2-7): SQTIHQWPATLVQPVGSPLSLECTVEGTSNPNLYWYRQAAGRGLQLLFYSVGIGQISSEVPQNLSASRPQDRQFILSSKKLLLSDSGFYLCAWSFTGLADEQYFGPGTRLTVT.

This clonotype showed up many times. V usage is TRBV5-1 and J usage is TRBJ2-7; 11 bases align to TRBD2. With 4 bases clipped from V and 6 bases from J, the junction kept 6 bases outside the gene matches. The germline gives CDR1 SGHRS, CDR2 YFSETQ. The CDR3 totals 14 residues. CDR3 DNA sequence: TGCGCCAGCAGCCTTAGCGGGAGGGCCGCCGAGCAGTACTTC. Translating it yields CASSLSGRAAEQYF.

This clonotype was detected many times. The rearrangement joins TRBV10-3 to TRBJ1-5; D is uncertain. The CDR3 has 11 residues. Germline assignment: CDR1 ENHRY and CDR2 SYGVKD. Trimming stripped 9 bases from V and 9 bases from J, with 12 bases between. The CDR3 loop is CAIRVARPQHF. CDR3 DNA: TGTGCCATAAGGGTGGCCCGGCCCCAGCATTTT.

The sample holds a few counts of this clonotype. The V and J genes are TRBV6-1 and TRBJ2-1, with 9 bases aligning to TRBD1. CDR3 length: 14 residues. Trimming took 6 bases from V and 9 from J; bases not matched to a gene: 9. CDR1 is MNHNS and CDR2 is SASEGT in the germline V gene. CDR3 DNA: TGTGCCAGCAGCTTCCGGGACAGGGTTCCTGAGCAGTTCTTC. Protein: CASSFRDRVPEQFF.

This clonotype was recorded at least ten times. The J gene is TRBJ2-1, the V gene TRBV11-2; unclear D gene. The CDR3 length is 14 residues. V lost 1 base and J lost 0, with 4 bases in between. Per germline, CDR1 SGHAT and CDR2 FQNNGV. CDR3: CASSLADSYNEQFF. The CDR3 region has the DNA TGTGCCAGCAGCTTAGCGGACTCCTACAATGAGCAGTTCTTC.

This clonotype has at least ten counts. This chain connects TRBV15 to TRBJ2-7; D is possibly TRBD1 (6 bases). Deletions cut 2 bases from V and 4 bases from J, with 9 bases between. The CDR3 has 13 residues. Germline V gene sequence: CDR1 LNHNV, CDR2 YYDKDF (reference sequence). The CDR3 reads CATSRPQGYEQYF. The DNA for the CDR3 is TGTGCCACCAGCAGACCCCAGGGGTACGAGCAGTACTTC.